Listed below are T cell receptor beta chains from one sample, sequenced in a study of shared clonotypes between healthy human individuals. Assay: immunoSEQ multiplex PCR; the TCRdb copy retains only in-frame clones and omits some. The sample has some 500,000 clones; approximately 80% are singletons. Material for sequencing was PBMCs. The receptors were sampled from a woman aged 40 to 50 in good health. Some clones in this sample may be carry-over from other donors' samples. CDR3s include the opening cysteine and the closing phenylalanine or tryptophan. The D gene is left open where the match is weak. Expanded clones get a size class; other rows say once, few or many, or leave the size out.

V gene	D gene	J gene	clone size	CDR3 protein	CDR3 DNA
TRBV10-3	.	TRBJ1-2	.	CAISESSGRVYWGYTF	TGTGCCATCAGTGAGTCGTCAGGGAGGGTCTACTGGGGCTACACCTTC
TRBV13	.	TRBJ1-5	.	CASSLGLGGNQPQHF	TGTGCCAGCAGCTTAGGATTAGGGGGCAATCAGCCCCAGCATTTT
TRBV5-4	.	TRBJ2-7	.	CASSFYGSYEQYF	TGTGCCAGCAGCTTTTATGGGTCCTACGAGCAGTACTTC
TRBV7-8	.	TRBJ2-7	.	CASSFPRYSPYEQCF	TGTGCCAGCAGTTTCCCCCGCTACTCACCCTACGAGCAGTGCTTC
TRBV9	.	TRBJ1-2	.	CASSPSGTIGYTF	TGTGCCAGCAGCCCATCCGGGACAATTGGCTACACCTTC
TRBV28	TRBD1	TRBJ2-3	.	CASSFPPGQGIDTQYF	TGTGCCAGCAGTTTCCCTCCGGGACAGGGTATAGATACGCAGTATTTT
TRBV18	.	TRBJ2-3	.	CASSPGPGGFTDTQYF	TGTGCCAGCTCACCGGGCCCCGGAGGATTCACAGATACGCAGTATTTT
TRBV2	.	TRBJ1-3	once	CASSDSTESGNTIYF	TGTGCCAGCAGTGATAGTACAGAATCTGGAAACACCATATATTTT
TRBV5-1	TRBD1	TRBJ2-1	.	CASSLTGEVSNEQFF	TGCGCCAGCAGCCTGACAGGGGAGGTTTCCAATGAGCAGTTCTTC
TRBV4-1	TRBD2	TRBJ2-7	.	CASSFLPRLAGGSYEQYF	TGCGCCAGCAGCTTTCTTCCGAGACTAGCGGGAGGGTCCTACGAGCAGTACTTC
TRBV7-9	.	TRBJ2-5	.	CASIHRGEETQYF	TGTGCCAGCATCCATCGGGGAGAAGAGACCCAGTACTTC
TRBV4-3	TRBD2	TRBJ2-7	.	CASSQGGSGSSGEQYF	TGCGCCAGCAGCCAAGGGGGGAGCGGGAGCTCTGGGGAGCAGTACTTC
TRBV18	.	TRBJ2-4	many	CASSPPGALAKNIQYF	TGTGCCAGCTCACCACCCGGGGCCTTAGCCAAAAACATTCAGTACTTC
TRBV7-3	.	TRBJ2-3	.	CASSTRASGQTTDTQYF	TGTGCCAGCAGCACTCGGGCGAGCGGGCAGACTACAGATACGCAGTATTTT
TRBV7-2	.	TRBJ2-7	.	CASSRPFLGYEQYF	TGTGCCAGCAGCCGCCCTTTTTTGGGGTACGAGCAGTACTTC
TRBV28	.	TRBJ2-5	.	CASNKDMAMETQYF	TGTGCCAGCAACAAGGACATGGCCATGGAGACCCAGTACTTC
TRBV18	.	TRBJ2-1	.	CASSPGTSYNEQFF	TGTGCCAGCTCACCAGGGACTTCCTACAATGAGCAGTTCTTC
TRBV4-2	TRBD1	TRBJ2-7	.	CASSQRTGYSYEQYF	TGTGCCAGCAGCCAACGGACAGGTTACTCCTACGAGCAGTACTTC
TRBV18	TRBD2	TRBJ2-2	.	CASSPRGSANTGELFF	TGTGCCAGCTCACCTCGCGGGAGCGCGAACACCGGGGAGCTGTTTTTT
TRBV28	TRBD1	TRBJ1-1	.	CASNDRGTEAFF	TGTGCCAGCAACGACAGGGGCACTGAAGCTTTCTTT
TRBV7-8	TRBD1	TRBJ1-1	.	CASSPAGGLTEAFF	TGTGCCAGCAGCCCCGCAGGGGGCCTCACTGAAGCTTTCTTT
TRBV28	.	TRBJ1-4	.	CASSLAGRLNEKLFF	TGTGCCAGCAGTTTAGCCGGCAGGCTTAATGAAAAACTGTTTTTT
TRBV30	.	TRBJ1-1	.	CAWRGNTEAFF	TGTGCCTGGAGAGGAAATACTGAAGCTTTCTTT
TRBV27	TRBD1	TRBJ1-4	.	CASSLKGQGSVDEKLFF	TGTGCCAGCAGTTTGAAGGGACAGGGGAGTGTGGATGAAAAACTGTTTTTT
TRBV29-1	.	TRBJ2-5	many	CSVEETQYF	TGCAGCGTTGAAGAGACCCAGTACTTC
TRBV7-9	TRBD1	TRBJ2-3	.	CASSLSTGYDTQYF	TGTGCCAGCAGCTTATCGACAGGGTATGATACGCAGTATTTT
TRBV10-3	.	TRBJ2-7	.	CAISDGWGSDYEQYF	TGTGCCATCAGTGACGGTTGGGGGAGTGACTACGAGCAGTACTTC
TRBV5-1	TRBD1	TRBJ1-5	.	CASSWGTGEPQHF	TGCGCCAGCAGCTGGGGTACAGGGGAGCCCCAGCATTTT
TRBV4-1	TRBD1	TRBJ1-3	.	CASSPPGTGDLSGNTIYF	TGCGCCAGCAGCCCACCCGGGACAGGGGATCTGTCGGGAAACACCATATATTTT
TRBV28	TRBD1	TRBJ2-7	.	CASSTPGQGSPYEQYF	TGTGCCAGCAGTACGCCGGGACAGGGGTCCCCCTACGAGCAGTACTTC
TRBV30	.	TRBJ2-6	many	CAWSAGTEANVLTF	TGTGCCTGGAGTGCCGGGACGGAGGCCAACGTCCTGACTTTC
TRBV10-1	TRBD1	TRBJ1-4	.	CASLTGIYEKLFF	TGCGCCAGCCTGACAGGGATATATGAAAAACTGTTTTTT
TRBV7-9	.	TRBJ2-1	.	CASRQSSVTNEQFF	TGTGCCAGCAGACAAAGCTCGGTAACCAATGAGCAGTTCTTC
TRBV7-2	.	TRBJ2-7	once	CASSNPTLYEQYF	TGTGCCAGCAGCAACCCGACACTTTACGAGCAGTACTTC
TRBV6-1	TRBD2	TRBJ2-3	.	CASVLAGGPDTQYF	TGTGCCAGCGTTTTAGCGGGAGGGCCAGATACGCAGTATTTT
TRBV7-9	.	TRBJ2-3	once	CASNLRAGPSTDTQYF	TGTGCCAGCAACCTCAGGGCGGGGCCTTCCACAGATACGCAGTATTTT
TRBV29-1	TRBD2	TRBJ2-1	many	CSVVPLAGGFEQFF	TGCAGCGTTGTACCCCTAGCGGGAGGTTTTGAGCAGTTCTTC
TRBV10-2	.	TRBJ1-2	few	CASSEQNNGYTF	TGCGCCAGCAGTGAACAGAACAATGGCTACACCTTC
TRBV15	.	TRBJ2-7	.	CATSRDRAPRREQYF	TGTGCCACCAGCAGAGATAGGGCTCCCCGGAGGGAGCAGTACTTC
TRBV9	.	TRBJ1-1	.	CASSTGTANTEAFF	TGTGCCAGCAGCACCGGGACGGCGAACACTGAAGCTTTCTTT
TRBV19	TRBD1	TRBJ2-7	.	CASSLGTGVDEQYF	TGTGCCAGTAGCCTCGGGACAGGGGTCGACGAGCAGTACTTC
TRBV19	TRBD1	TRBJ1-5	.	CASSIAPTGINQPQHF	TGTGCCAGTAGTATTGCTCCGACAGGGATCAATCAGCCCCAGCATTTT
TRBV10-3	.	TRBJ1-5	.	CAISESLSSQPQHF	TGTGCCATCAGTGAGTCGTTGTCAAGTCAGCCCCAGCATTTT
TRBV11-2	.	TRBJ1-2	.	CASSLGAHRGYTF	TGTGCCAGCAGCTTAGGGGCCCACCGGGGCTACACCTTC
TRBV27	TRBD2	TRBJ2-1	.	CASSFGGGEQFF	TGTGCCAGCAGTTTTGGGGGAGGGGAGCAGTTCTTC
TRBV5-1	.	TRBJ2-1	.	CASSLGEGTVYNEQFF	TGCGCCAGCAGCTTGGGAGAGGGGACTGTTTACAATGAGCAGTTCTTC
TRBV2	TRBD1	TRBJ2-7	.	CASTPDRYEQYF	TGTGCCAGCACTCCGGACAGGTACGAGCAGTACTTC